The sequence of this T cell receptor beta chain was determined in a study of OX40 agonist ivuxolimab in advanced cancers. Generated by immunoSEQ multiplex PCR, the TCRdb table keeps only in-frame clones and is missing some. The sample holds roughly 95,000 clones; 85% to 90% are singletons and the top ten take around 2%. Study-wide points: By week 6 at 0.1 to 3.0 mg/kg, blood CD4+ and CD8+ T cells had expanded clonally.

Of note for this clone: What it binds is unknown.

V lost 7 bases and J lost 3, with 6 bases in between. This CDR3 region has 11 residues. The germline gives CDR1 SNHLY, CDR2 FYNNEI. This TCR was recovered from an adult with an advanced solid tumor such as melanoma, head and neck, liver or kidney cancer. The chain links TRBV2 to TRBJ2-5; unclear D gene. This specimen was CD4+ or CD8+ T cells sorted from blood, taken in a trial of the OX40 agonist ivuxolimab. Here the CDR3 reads CASTAEETQYF. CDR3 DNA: TGTGCCAGCACAGCCGAAGAGACCCAGTACTTC.